This TCR beta chain was observed in a study of human thymus T cells. About this clone itself: Antigen specificity is unknown.

The thymus tissue came from resections taken during corrective heart surgery. Study results and caveats: Use of V and J genes seemed skewed within the thymic and blood repertoires. The related literature has documented a marked overlap of thymic repertoires among unrelated individuals.

The CDR3 has 16 residues. Looked up from germline, CDR1 is SGDLS and CDR2 is YYNGEE. The germline V and J ends were trimmed by 3 bases and 0 bases, with 15 bases remaining between them. Sequencing used immunoSEQ multiplex PCR; TCRdb keeps in-frame clones, though not all of them. The sample lists approximately 70,000 clones, 90% to 95% occurring once. The chain has TRBV9 and TRBJ1-1; unclear D gene. The sample was thymus tissue. This receptor was obtained from a girl under three years old with a congenital heart defect but otherwise immunologically healthy. In DNA, the CDR3 is TGTGCCAGCAGCGGCTCGGGTCGTAACATGAACACTGAAGCTTTCTTT. Translating it yields CASSGSGRNMNTEAFF.